The 32 T cell receptor beta chains in this list originate from one sample, sequenced in a study of blood T cell repertoires in COVID-19. Using immunoSEQ multiplex PCR, the repertoire was profiled, and TCRdb retains in-frame clones only, with some absent. The profile shows about 190,000 clones, about nine tenths of them singletons. Sequenced material: peripheral blood. The source of these receptors is a young man with acute or convalescent COVID-19.

The CDR3 nucleotides are TGTGCCAGCAGTGTTGAGTTAGGGGCTTACACTGAAGCTTTCTTT. Protein sequence: CASSVELGAYTEAFF. The chain joins TRBV6-4 to TRBJ1-1; D is possibly TRBD1 (5 bases). The germline V and J ends were trimmed by 4 bases and 3 bases, with 15 bases remaining between them. Germline CDR1 MRHNA, CDR2 SNTAGT. The CDR3 is made up of 15 amino acids.

The chain's CDR3 is CASSMTVSTDTQYF. CDR3 sequence (DNA): TGTGCCAGCAGCATGACAGTTAGCACAGATACGCAGTATTTT. The rearrangement joins TRBV7-3 to TRBJ2-3; D is possibly TRBD1 (5 bases). V was trimmed by 5 bases and J by 0 bases, leaving 9 bases between them. The germline V gene has CDR1 SGHTA and CDR2 FQGTGA. CDR3 size: 14 residues.

This clone was found many times. The rearrangement joins TRBV2 to TRBJ2-3, with 7 positions matching TRBD1. V shed 10 bases and J 2 bases; nucleotides not matched to a gene: 6. The CDR3 extends over 13 amino acids. Per the germline V gene, CDR1 is SNHLY and CDR2 is FYNNEI. CDR3 region: CATGTAFTDTQYF. CDR3 DNA sequence: TGTGCCACCGGGACAGCTTTCACAGATACGCAGTATTTT.

The chain combines TRBV25-1 with TRBJ1-2, with 9 bases lining up with TRBD1. CDR1 MGHDK and CDR2 SYGVNS come from the germline V gene. The V segment lost 7 bases and the J segment 5 bases; nucleotides outside the gene matches: 5. This CDR3 is built from 13 residues. CDR3 amino acids: CASNGQGMYGYTF. CDR3 DNA sequence: TGTGCCAGCAATGGACAGGGGATGTATGGCTACACCTTC.

This clone was counted a single time. The chain recombines TRBV5-8 with TRBJ1-1; 8 bases match TRBD1. The CDR3 consists of 14 residues. J was trimmed by 5 bases and V by 4 bases; bases with no gene match: 7. In germline, CDR1 is SGHTS, CDR2 YDEGEE. The CDR3 loop reads CASSKRQGQTEAFF. The CDR3 nucleotides are TGTGCCAGCAGCAAAAGACAGGGGCAAACTGAAGCTTTCTTT.

The rearrangement joins TRBV3-1 (or the pseudogene TRBV3-2) to TRBJ2-5, with a possible D match to TRBD2 (7 bases). CDR1 LGHDT and CDR2 YNNKEL come from the germline V gene (reference sequence). The CDR3 has 14 amino acids. With 2 bases removed from V and 4 bases from J, the gap between germline ends came to 11 bases. For the CDR3, the DNA is TGTGCCAGCAGCCAAAATCGGGGGGCAGAGACCCAGTACTTC. Its translation: CASSQNRGAETQYF.

V usage is TRBV10-3 and J usage is TRBJ2-1; D may be TRBD1 (5 bases). CDR1 and CDR2 from the germline V gene are ENHRY and SYGVKD. The V end lost 3 bases, the J end lost 7 bases, and 7 bases lay between the germline ends. CDR3 size: 12 residues. CDR3 loop: CAISEDRNEQFF. CDR3 coding DNA: TGTGCCATCAGTGAAGACAGAAATGAGCAGTTCTTC.

The V gene is TRBV24-1, the J gene TRBJ1-1; 7 bases fit TRBD1. This CDR3 contains 17 residues. Germline V gene data show CDR1 as KGHDR and CDR2 as SFDVKD. Unmatched junction bases numbered 10, after V lost 1 base and J lost 3 bases. The CDR3 nucleotides read TGTGCCACCAGTGATTTTGGCCCCTTAACAGGGGACACTGAAGCTTTCTTT. This sequence encodes CATSDFGPLTGDTEAFF.

The genes are TRBV27 and TRBJ1-6; weak D call: TRBD1 (6 bases). The CDR3 totals 16 residues. Germline V gene lookup returns CDR1 MNHEY and CDR2 SMNVEV (reference sequence). Between the trimmed V and J ends, which lost 3 bases and 5 bases, there was a span of 14 bases. The CDR3, as DNA: TGTGCCAGCAGTTTTTCGGGGGAGGGGGATAATTCACCCCTCCACTTT. Translating it yields CASSFSGEGDNSPLHF.

The chain combines TRBV6-4 with TRBJ2-1, with D possibly matching TRBD2 (6 bases). The CDR3 spans 16 residues. V lost 4 bases, J lost 0 bases, and 13 bases lay in between. Germline lookup yields CDR1 MRHNA and CDR2 SNTAGT. This CDR3 reads CASSAGGSGSYNEQFF. CDR3 nucleotides: TGTGCCAGCAGTGCCGGGGGTAGCGGCTCCTACAATGAGCAGTTCTTC.

J is TRBJ1-1 and V is TRBV23-1; possibly TRBD1 for D (6 bases). TRBV23-1 is assigned to the ORF class and has an uncertain function. The V end was cut by 6 bases, the J end by 5 bases, with 22 bases between. The CDR3 consists of 16 residues. In DNA, the CDR3 is TGCGCCAGCAGAAAAGGGGCAGGGGAGAGGAGAACTGAAGCTTTCTTT. Its translation: CASRKGAGERRTEAFF.

The chain recombines TRBV4-1 with TRBJ2-5; unclear D gene. Germline V gene data show CDR1 as MGHRA and CDR2 as YSYEKL. Trimming removed 0 bases from V and 2 bases from J, with 10 bases in between. The CDR3 is 15 residues long. The CDR3 DNA follows: TGCGCCAGCAGCCAAGAGGCCCAACCACAAGAGACCCAGTACTTC. Its protein product is CASSQEAQPQETQYF.

The chain links TRBV27 to TRBJ1-5, with D perhaps matching TRBD1 (6 bases). This CDR3 has 14 amino acids. Trimming shortened V by 6 bases and J by 4 bases, and 13 bases separated the two germline ends. Per germline, CDR1 MNHEY and CDR2 SMNVEV (reference sequence). The CDR3 loop is CASRGGAWNQPQHF. The CDR3 DNA follows: TGTGCCAGCAGGGGGGGGGCATGGAATCAGCCCCAGCATTTT.

The chain uses TRBV5-8 and TRBJ2-7, with D possibly TRBD2 on 7 matching bases. This CDR3 spans 13 amino acids. V was trimmed by 0 bases and J by 8 bases, leaving 12 bases between them. Germline V lookup: CDR1 SGHTS, CDR2 YDEGEE. The CDR3 DNA follows: TGTGCCAGCAGCTTGGGGCGGGGGCTAAAGCAGTACTTC. Translation gives CASSLGRGLKQYF. The full variable domain, its missing parts supplied by reference TRBV5-8 and TRBJ2-7, is EAGVTQSPTHLIKTRGQQATLRCSPISGHTSVYWYQQALGLGLQFLLWYDEGEERNRGNFPPRFSGRQFPNYSSELNVNALELEDSALYLCASSLGRGLKQYFGPGTRLTVT.

The chain couples TRBV2 to TRBJ2-7; 8 positions agree with TRBD1. Germline CDR1 SNHLY, CDR2 FYNNEI. Trimming at V came to 8 bases and at J to 0 bases, leaving 6 bases not matched to a gene. This CDR3 comprises 14 residues. The CDR3: CASDNRGTSYEQYF. The CDR3, as DNA: TGTGCCAGCGATAACAGGGGGACCTCCTACGAGCAGTACTTC. The complete variable domain, with remaining parts taken from reference TRBV2 and TRBJ2-7, reads EPEVTQTPSHQVTQMGQEVILRCVPISNHLYFYWYRQILGQKVEFLVSFYNNEISEKSEIFDDQFSVERPDGSNFTLKIRSTKLEDSAMYFCASDNRGTSYEQYFGPGTRLTVT.

This clone was detected only once. The rearrangement links TRBV29-1 to TRBJ2-1, with 8 nucleotides matching TRBD2. The ends lost 7 bases at V and 2 bases at J; junction bases unmatched: 4. The germline V gene encodes CDR1 SQVTM and CDR2 ANQGSEA. The CDR3 runs to 13 residues. Written as DNA, the CDR3 is TGCAGCGCCGCGGGAGGACCCTACAATGAGCAGTTCTTC. Its protein is CSAAGGPYNEQFF.

This clone was observed a single time. The V gene is TRBV7-9, the J gene TRBJ2-7, with 10 bases that match TRBD2. Losses at the gene ends were 1 base for V and 2 bases for J; bases not matched to a gene: 2. CDR1 is SEHNR, CDR2 FQNEAQ, per germline (reference sequence). There are 15 residues in the CDR3. CDR3 region: CASSLGSGRAYEQYF. CDR3 nucleotide sequence: TGTGCCAGCAGCTTAGGCAGCGGGAGGGCCTACGAGCAGTACTTC.

The chain employs TRBV11-3 and TRBJ2-1; D gene uncertain. V lost 1 base and J 8 bases, leaving 6 bases between the germline ends. The CDR3 is made up of 12 amino acids. Per the germline V gene, CDR1 is SGHNT and CDR2 is YENEEA. This CDR3 reads CASSLAGDEQFF. The CDR3 bases are TGTGCCAGCAGCTTAGCAGGTGATGAGCAGTTCTTC.

The rearrangement links TRBV28 to TRBJ2-7; maybe TRBD2 (6 bases). V shed 4 bases and J shed 7 bases, with 17 bases lying between them. The CDR3 extends over 14 amino acids. The germline V gene has CDR1 MDHEN and CDR2 SYDVKM. As DNA, the CDR3 is TGTGCCAGCAGTTCCTCATTGAGGAGGGAAGAGCAGTACTTC. It yields the protein CASSSSLRREEQYF.

This chain joins TRBV2 and TRBJ2-1; the D gene is possibly TRBD2 (5 bases). V was clipped by 2 bases and J by 9 bases, with 8 bases between them. The CDR3 extends over 12 amino acids. The germline gives CDR1 SNHLY, CDR2 FYNNEI. The CDR3 DNA is TGTGCCAGCAGTGAAAGGAGGACTGAGCAGTTCTTC. Amino acid sequence: CASSERRTEQFF.

CDR3 loop: CASSIGYYRDRNYGYTF. CDR3 nucleotides: TGTGCCAGTAGTATAGGCTACTACCGGGACAGGAACTATGGCTACACCTTC. The J gene is TRBJ1-2, the V gene TRBV19; 8 bases fit TRBD1. The junction had 9 bases not matched to a gene; V was cut back by 1 base and J by 2 bases. The CDR3 is made up of 17 amino acids. The V gene's germline CDR1 is LNHDA and CDR2 SQIVND (reference sequence).

The genes are TRBV19 and TRBJ1-1; 7 positions agree with TRBD1. V was pared by 4 bases and J by 4 bases, with 12 bases of the junction left unmatched. The CDR3 has 16 residues. Germline CDR1 LNHDA, CDR2 SQIVND (reference sequence). The CDR3 nucleotides read TGTGCCAGTAGTAACCTATACAGGGGAAGGGGCACTGAAGCTTTCTTT. Translated, it gives CASSNLYRGRGTEAFF.

The rearrangement joins TRBV6-5 to TRBJ2-7; D may be TRBD2 (6 bases). V lost 6 bases and J lost 4, with 13 bases in between. Germline V gene lookup returns CDR1 MNHEY and CDR2 SVGAGI. The CDR3 is made up of 13 amino acids. This CDR3 is CASRKAGGYEQYF. CDR3 DNA: TGTGCCAGCAGAAAGGCCGGGGGTTACGAGCAGTACTTC.

CDR3 DNA: TGTGCCAGTAGTATAGGTCAGACACGCCATGGCTACACCTTC. Amino acid sequence: CASSIGQTRHGYTF. The gene calls are TRBV19 and TRBJ1-2; unclear D gene. Germline V CDR1 and CDR2: LNHDA, SQIVND (reference sequence). V lost 1 base, J lost 6 bases, and 12 bases lay in between. The CDR3 extends over 14 amino acids.

This chain uses TRBV5-1 with TRBJ2-5; perhaps TRBD2 as D (6 bases). CDR3 size: 14 residues. The V and J ends lost 2 bases and 4 bases respectively, with 12 bases between them. CDR1 is SGHRS and CDR2 is YFSETQ in the germline V gene. Written as DNA, the CDR3 is TGCGCCAGCAGCTTTGCGGGGAAGGGAGAGACCCAGTACTTC. Its protein is CASSFAGKGETQYF.

The rearrangement joins TRBV10-1 to TRBJ2-3; 8 bases are shared with TRBD2. Germline trimming cut 4 bases from V and 4 bases from J; bases unmatched to any gene: 13. Germline CDR1 is WNHNN and CDR2 is SYGVQD (reference sequence). The CDR3 runs 17 residues. CDR3: CASSARKSGSIADTQYF. CDR3 nucleotide sequence: TGCGCCAGCAGTGCCCGGAAGAGCGGGAGCATAGCAGATACGCAGTATTTT.

This chain uses TRBV11-2 with TRBJ2-2; TRBD1 is a possible D gene (5 bases). CDR1 and CDR2 (germline): SGHAT, FQNNGV. V was clipped by 5 bases and J by 7 bases, with 14 bases between them. CDR3 length: 14 residues. As DNA, the CDR3 is TGTGCCAGCAGCCCCTTCCGCAGGGTCGGGGAGCTGTTTTTT. The encoded protein is CASSPFRRVGELFF.

V is TRBV27 and J is TRBJ1-2; 8 nucleotides line up with TRBD1. CDR3 length: 14 amino acids. The junction had 10 bases not matched to a gene; V was cut back by 8 bases and J by 5 bases. The germline V gene encodes CDR1 MNHEY and CDR2 SMNVEV (reference sequence). The CDR3 DNA reads TGTGCCAGCGGAGGGGACAGGAGTCTGTATGGCTACACCTTC. Protein product: CASGGDRSLYGYTF.

The chain combines TRBV6-6 with TRBJ1-4, with D unresolved. The V and J ends lost 7 bases and 5 bases respectively, with 11 bases between them. The germline V gene has CDR1 MNHNY and CDR2 SVGAGI (reference sequence). The CDR3 spans 13 residues. The CDR3 is CASMNRKNEKLFF. CDR3 nucleotides: TGTGCCAGCATGAACAGAAAAAATGAAAAACTGTTTTTT.

This clone was observed a handful of times. The chain combines TRBV4-1 with TRBJ2-1, with D tentatively TRBD2 (5 bases). Trimming shortened V by 0 bases and J by 9 bases, and 12 bases separated the two germline ends. The CDR3 length is 14 residues. CDR1 MGHRA and CDR2 YSYEKL come from the germline V gene. The DNA of the CDR3 is TGCGCCAGCAGCCAAGATGGTCGGGGAACTGAGCAGTTCTTC. Its protein product is CASSQDGRGTEQFF.

V is TRBV4-1 and J is TRBJ2-2, with TRBD2 as a possible D gene (7 bases). The CDR3 loop spans 16 amino acids. Trimming pared 1 base from V and 5 bases from J, leaving 14 bases between. Germline CDR1 reads MGHRA; CDR2 reads YSYEKL. The CDR3 protein is CASSQGSGGLTGELFF. For the CDR3, the DNA is TGCGCCAGCAGCCAAGGGTCGGGGGGCCTAACCGGGGAGCTGTTTTTT.

V usage is TRBV11-2 and J usage is TRBJ2-4; 14 positions match TRBD2. The ends lost 2 bases at V and 2 bases at J; junction bases unmatched: 8. This CDR3 spans 19 amino acids. Germline CDR1 is SGHAT and CDR2 is FQNNGV. CDR3 region: CASSLRPGLAGETKNIQYF. The CDR3 bases are TGTGCCAGCAGCTTACGTCCGGGACTAGCGGGAGAAACCAAAAACATTCAGTACTTC. The complete variable domain, with remaining parts taken from reference TRBV11-2 and TRBJ2-4, reads EAGVAQSPRYKIIEKRQSVAFWCNPISGHATLYWYQQILGQGPKLLIQFQNNGVVDDSQLPKDRFSAERLKGVDSTLKIQPAKLEDSAVYLCASSLRPGLAGETKNIQYFGAGTRLSVL.